This passage covers 19 T cell receptor beta chains from one sample sequenced in a study of OX40 agonist ivuxolimab in advanced cancers. Here immunoSEQ multiplex PCR was the method, and the copy in TCRdb shows in-frame clones only, minus some. The sample yields around 62,000 clones, approximately 89% seen once. Sequencing used CD4+ or CD8+ T cells sorted from blood, obtained in a trial of the OX40 agonist ivuxolimab. Receptors were obtained from an adult with an advanced solid tumor such as melanoma, head and neck, liver or kidney cancer.

The rearrangement joins TRBV5-1 to TRBJ2-2; D perhaps matches TRBD2 (5 bases). V dropped 4 bases and J dropped 0 bases, with 7 bases sitting between them. This CDR3 is built from 14 residues. Germline lookup yields CDR1 SGHRS and CDR2 YFSETQ. The CDR3 protein is CASSTGANTGELFF. The CDR3 coding sequence is TGCGCCAGCAGCACCGGGGCGAACACCGGGGAGCTGTTTTTT.

The CDR3 coding sequence is TGTGCCAGCAGCTTTTACGGTGGCTACGAGCAGTACTTC. The encoded protein is CASSFYGGYEQYF. The chain is built from TRBV11-2 and TRBJ2-7; D unclear. This CDR3 contains 13 residues. The V end lost 3 bases, the J end lost 3 bases, and 9 bases lay between the germline ends. In germline, CDR1 is SGHAT, CDR2 FQNNGV.

V usage is TRBV4-3 and J usage is TRBJ2-2, with D unclear. The ends were cut back, 5 bases at V and 1 base at J, with 8 bases in the middle. The CDR3 length is 14 residues. The germline gives CDR1 LGHNA, CDR2 YSLEER. CDR3 residues: CASSMDGNTGELFF. The CDR3 nucleotides read TGCGCCAGCAGCATGGACGGGAACACCGGGGAGCTGTTTTTT.

The chain is built from TRBV6-1 and TRBJ2-5, with 9 bases matching TRBD1. This CDR3 region has 14 residues. V lost 5 bases, J lost 5 bases, and 6 bases stayed unmatched. Germline V gives CDR1 MNHNS, CDR2 SASEGT. Here the CDR3 DNA reads TGTGCCAGCAGTCGGGACAGGGTAGGGGAGACCCAGTACTTC. Its protein product is CASSRDRVGETQYF.

This chain joins TRBV20-1 and TRBJ2-7; D is unclear. Trimming cost V 8 bases and J 5 bases, with 13 bases left between them. Per germline, CDR1 DFQATT and CDR2 SNEGSKA (reference sequence). This CDR3 has 11 residues. The CDR3, as DNA: TGCAGTTGGGAATCTTCGGACGAGCAGTACTTC. Encoded protein: CSWESSDEQYF.

J is TRBJ2-1 and V is TRBV4-3, with D tentatively TRBD1 (6 bases). Between the trimmed V and J ends, which lost 1 base and 3 bases, there was a span of 10 bases. This CDR3 region has 15 residues. Germline CDR1 is LGHNA and CDR2 is YSLEER. The chain's CDR3 is CASSQVGQIYNEQFF. The CDR3 region has the DNA TGCGCCAGCAGCCAAGTGGGACAAATCTACAATGAGCAGTTCTTC.

V gene TRBV4-3 combines with J gene TRBJ2-1, with 9 bases matching TRBD1. CDR1 and CDR2 (germline): LGHNA, YSLEER. J gave up 7 bases and V 0 bases, and 7 bases lay outside the gene matches. This CDR3 comprises 16 residues. CDR3 region: CASSQELGQGQNEQFF. CDR3 coding DNA: TGCGCCAGCAGCCAAGAGTTAGGACAGGGGCAAAATGAGCAGTTCTTC.

The CDR3 region is CASSRDRVNTEAFF. The DNA for the CDR3 is TGTGCCAGCAGCCGCGACAGGGTTAACACTGAAGCTTTCTTT. This chain connects TRBV11-1 to TRBJ1-1; 7 bases map to TRBD1. With 5 bases clipped from V and 2 bases from J, the junction kept 5 bases outside the gene matches. CDR3 size: 14 residues. Germline V gene lookup returns CDR1 SGHAT and CDR2 FQDESV (reference sequence).

CDR3 sequence reads: CASSLNRGQIYEQYF. CDR3 bases: TGTGCCAGCAGTCTAAACCGGGGGCAGATTTACGAGCAGTACTTC. The chain has TRBV27 and TRBJ2-7; D assignment may be TRBD1 or TRBD2 (6 bases each). V shed 5 bases and J shed 4 bases, with 18 bases lying between them. The CDR3 contains 15 residues. Per the germline V gene, CDR1 is MNHEY and CDR2 is SMNVEV (reference sequence).

This clone appeared a few times. The V and J genes are TRBV20-1 and TRBJ1-1; no clear D. Germline V lookup: CDR1 DFQATT, CDR2 SNEGSKA (reference sequence). This CDR3 has 11 amino acids. The ends were cut back, 7 bases at V and 1 base at J, with 7 bases in the middle. The CDR3 nucleotides read TGCAGTGTGTCCCAGAACACTGAAGCTTTCTTT. This sequence encodes CSVSQNTEAFF.

V usage is TRBV28 and J usage is TRBJ1-2, with D unresolved. Germline V lookup: CDR1 MDHEN, CDR2 SYDVKM. The CDR3 has 16 residues. V was shortened by 8 bases and J by 0 bases, with 19 bases between the two germline ends. Written as DNA, the CDR3 is TGTGCCAGCGCTGGAGGGTGGACCCTAGCTAACTATGGCTACACCTTC. Translated, it gives CASAGGWTLANYGYTF.

This chain connects TRBV5-8 to TRBJ2-5, with TRBD2 matching over 11 bases. V trimming: 2 bases; J trimming: 5 bases; junction bases outside the gene matches: 11. Germline-derived CDR1 and CDR2 are SGHTS and YDEGEE. This CDR3 has 17 residues. The CDR3 is CASSLSPSGRPRETQYF. As DNA, the CDR3 is TGTGCCAGCAGCTTATCCCCTAGCGGGAGGCCAAGGGAGACCCAGTACTTC.

The chain couples TRBV4-3 to TRBJ1-5; D remains ambiguous. The CDR3 extends over 16 amino acids. CDR1 and CDR2 from the germline V gene are LGHNA and YSLEER. V was clipped by 0 bases and J by 0 bases, with 9 bases between them. Here the CDR3 reads CASSQDRIASNQPQHF. The CDR3 nucleotides read TGCGCCAGCAGCCAAGATCGCATCGCTAGCAATCAGCCCCAGCATTTT.

The chain couples TRBV5-1 to TRBJ2-4, with 8 bases lining up with TRBD2. The germline V gene has CDR1 SGHRS and CDR2 YFSETQ. The CDR3 sequence is 16 residues long. Trimming took 0 bases from V and 4 from J; bases not matched to a gene: 6. CDR3 DNA: TGCGCCAGCAGCTTGGAAGCGGGAGTTGGTAAAAACATTCAGTACTTC. Translated, it gives CASSLEAGVGKNIQYF.

The J gene is TRBJ1-3, the V gene TRBV5-1; maybe TRBD1 (6 bases). Germline-derived CDR1 and CDR2 are SGHRS and YFSETQ. V was trimmed by 0 bases and J by 8 bases, leaving 12 bases between them. This CDR3 comprises 14 residues. The CDR3 region is CASSLGQVVDTIYF. The CDR3 DNA follows: TGCGCCAGCAGCTTGGGACAGGTCGTGGACACCATATATTTT.

The V call is TRBV7-2, the J call TRBJ2-7; TRBD2 matches at 9 bases. V shed 0 bases and J 7 bases; nucleotides not matched to a gene: 7. This CDR3 comprises 15 residues. The germline gives CDR1 SGHTA, CDR2 FQGNSA. The CDR3 DNA reads as TGTGCCAGCAGCTTAGCACCGGGACTAGCTGGAGAGCAGTACTTC. Encoded protein: CASSLAPGLAGEQYF.

CDR3 coding DNA: TGTGCCAGCAGCCGGCAACAGGGGGAGCAGTACTTC. The encoded protein is CASSRQQGEQYF. The chain employs TRBV6-6 and TRBJ2-7; 7 nucleotides match TRBD1. The V and J ends lost 6 bases and 7 bases, in that order; junction bases with no gene match: 6. Germline CDR1 is MNHNY and CDR2 is SVGAGI (reference sequence). The CDR3 has 12 amino acids.

This clone has only a few counts. The rearrangement joins TRBV5-4 to TRBJ2-1; the D gene is possibly TRBD2 (6 bases). CDR1 and CDR2 from the germline V gene are SGHNT and YYREEE (reference sequence). Trimming removed 4 bases from V and 7 bases from J, with 21 bases in between. This CDR3 comprises 16 residues. The DNA for the CDR3 is TGTGCCAGCAGCCATGGATCGGGCGGGAAGAATAATGAGCAGTTCTTC. Translating it yields CASSHGSGGKNNEQFF.

The rearrangement joins TRBV12-5 to TRBJ1-3; D is perhaps TRBD1 (6 bases). The germline V gene has CDR1 LGHNT and CDR2 FRNRAP. The ends were cut back, 2 bases at V and 2 bases at J, with 19 bases in the middle. The CDR3 consists of 18 residues. CDR3 sequence: CASGLTKDRYTPGNTIYF. CDR3 sequence (DNA): TGTGCTAGTGGTTTGACCAAAGACAGGTACACCCCTGGAAACACCATATATTTT.